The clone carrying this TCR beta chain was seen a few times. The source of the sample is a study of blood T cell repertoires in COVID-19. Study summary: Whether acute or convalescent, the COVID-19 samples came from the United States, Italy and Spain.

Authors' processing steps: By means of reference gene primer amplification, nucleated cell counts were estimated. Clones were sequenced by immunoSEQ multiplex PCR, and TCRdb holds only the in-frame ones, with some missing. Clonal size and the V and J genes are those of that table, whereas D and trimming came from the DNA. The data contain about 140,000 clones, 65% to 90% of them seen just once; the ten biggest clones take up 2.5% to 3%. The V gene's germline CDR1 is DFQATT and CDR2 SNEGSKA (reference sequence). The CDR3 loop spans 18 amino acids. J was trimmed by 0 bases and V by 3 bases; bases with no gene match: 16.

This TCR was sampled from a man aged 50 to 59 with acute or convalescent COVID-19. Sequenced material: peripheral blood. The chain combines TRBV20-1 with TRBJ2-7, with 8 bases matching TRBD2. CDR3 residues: CSASPRGGQGLSSYEQYF. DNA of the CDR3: TGCAGTGCTAGTCCCCGGGGGGGGCAGGGCCTTAGCTCCTACGAGCAGTACTTC.